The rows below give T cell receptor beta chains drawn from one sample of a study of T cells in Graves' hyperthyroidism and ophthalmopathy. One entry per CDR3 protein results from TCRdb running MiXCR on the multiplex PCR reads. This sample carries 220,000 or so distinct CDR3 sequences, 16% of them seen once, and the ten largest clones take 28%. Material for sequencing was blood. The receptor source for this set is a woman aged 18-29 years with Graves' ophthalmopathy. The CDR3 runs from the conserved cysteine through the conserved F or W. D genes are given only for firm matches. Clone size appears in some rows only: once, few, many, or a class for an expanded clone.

CDR3aa: CSARLQGGTDTQYF
CDR3nt: TGCAGTGCTAGGCTCCAGGGAGGCACAGATACGCAGTATTTT
abundance: many
d_gene: -
v_gene: TRBV20-1
j_gene: TRBJ2-3

CDR3aa: CSAPLGTPSWHGYTF
CDR3nt: TGCAGTGCCCCCTTGGGCACCCCGTCCTGGCATGGCTACACCTTC
abundance: -
d_gene: -
v_gene: TRBV20-1
j_gene: TRBJ1-2

CDR3aa: CASTRQELNTEAFF
CDR3nt: TGTGCCAGTACGCGGCAGGAGTTGAACACTGAAGCTTTCTTT
abundance: many
d_gene: -
v_gene: TRBV19
j_gene: TRBJ1-1

CDR3aa: CASTGTSYEQYF
CDR3nt: TGTGCCAGCACTGGGACATCGTACGAGCAGTACTTC
abundance: many
d_gene: -
v_gene: TRBV2
j_gene: TRBJ2-7

CDR3aa: CASTLVSMNTEAFF
CDR3nt: TGTGCCAGCACCCTTGTCAGCATGAACACTGAAGCTTTCTTT
abundance: many
d_gene: -
v_gene: TRBV6-2/TRBV6-3
j_gene: TRBJ1-1

CDR3aa: CASSFTGDGTGELFF
CDR3nt: TGTGCCAGCAGCTTTACCGGGGACGGCACCGGGGAGCTGTTTTTT
abundance: many
d_gene: -
v_gene: TRBV7-9
j_gene: TRBJ2-2

CDR3aa: CASLTGTSNTGELFF
CDR3nt: TGTGCCAGCCTTACAGGGACATCGAACACCGGGGAGCTGTTTTTT
abundance: many
d_gene: -
v_gene: TRBV28
j_gene: TRBJ2-2

CDR3aa: CASSTRGTGGSRQPQHF
CDR3nt: TGTGCCAGCAGTACCAGAGGGACAGGGGGAAGTCGGCAGCCCCAGCATTTT
abundance: -
d_gene: TRBD1
v_gene: TRBV6-1
j_gene: TRBJ1-5

CDR3aa: CASSPLRQSDTQYF
CDR3nt: TGTGCCAGCAGCCCCCTTCGACAGTCAGATACGCAGTATTTT
abundance: many
d_gene: -
v_gene: TRBV6-1
j_gene: TRBJ2-3

CDR3aa: CASSQEPRTSIRDEKLFF
CDR3nt: TGCGCCAGCAGCCAAGAACCGAGGACATCCATTAGAGATGAAAAACTGTTTTTT
abundance: many
d_gene: -
v_gene: TRBV4-1
j_gene: TRBJ1-4

CDR3aa: CSARAGTGLSPYGYTF
CDR3nt: TGCAGTGCTAGAGCCGGGACAGGGTTATCACCCTATGGCTACACCTTC
abundance: many
d_gene: TRBD1
v_gene: TRBV20-1
j_gene: TRBJ1-2

CDR3aa: CSARLPGVGEQYF
CDR3nt: TGCAGTGCTAGACTACCGGGTGTTGGCGAGCAGTACTTC
abundance: many
d_gene: -
v_gene: TRBV20-1
j_gene: TRBJ2-7

CDR3aa: CASQTGRGTQYF
CDR3nt: TGTGCCAGCCAGACAGGTCGGGGGACCCAGTACTTC
abundance: many
d_gene: -
v_gene: TRBV6-1
j_gene: TRBJ2-5

CDR3aa: CASSQTSSGGAYDEQFF
CDR3nt: TGCGCCAGCAGCCAAACCTCTAGCGGGGGAGCCTATGATGAGCAGTTCTTC
abundance: few
d_gene: TRBD2
v_gene: TRBV4-1
j_gene: TRBJ2-1

CDR3aa: CASSARTTSSTDTQYF
CDR3nt: TGTGCCAGCAGTGCTCGGACTACCTCCAGCACAGATACGCAGTATTTT
abundance: many
d_gene: -
v_gene: TRBV27
j_gene: TRBJ2-3

CDR3aa: CASSSQGPGQGYEQYF
CDR3nt: TGTGCCAGCAGCTCCCAAGGACCGGGACAGGGCTACGAGCAGTACTTC
abundance: many
d_gene: TRBD1
v_gene: TRBV5-8
j_gene: TRBJ2-7

CDR3aa: CASSLGWLAGGSDTQYF
CDR3nt: TGTGCCAGCAGCTTAGGCTGGCTAGCGGGAGGGTCGGATACGCAGTATTTT
abundance: -
d_gene: TRBD2
v_gene: TRBV11-3
j_gene: TRBJ2-3

CDR3aa: CASSPGQGATQQYF
CDR3nt: TGTGCCAGCAGCCCAGGACAGGGGGCTACACAACAGTACTTC
abundance: many
d_gene: TRBD1
v_gene: TRBV11-3
j_gene: TRBJ2-7

CDR3aa: CASNGRGYVGEKLFF
CDR3nt: TGTGCCAGCAACGGCAGGGGGTATGTTGGTGAAAAACTGTTTTTT
abundance: many
d_gene: TRBD1
v_gene: TRBV2
j_gene: TRBJ1-4

CDR3aa: CASSEALGGVGLFF
CDR3nt: TGTGCCAGCAGTGAAGCGTTAGGGGGAGTGGGGCTGTTTTTT
abundance: many
d_gene: -
v_gene: TRBV2
j_gene: TRBJ2-2

CDR3aa: CASGTTSPLHF
CDR3nt: TGTGCCAGCGGCACCACATCACCCCTCCACTTT
abundance: many
d_gene: -
v_gene: TRBV12-3/TRBV12-4
j_gene: TRBJ1-6

CDR3aa: CASSPVPYGSDGYTF
CDR3nt: TGTGCCAGCAGCCCCGTCCCCTATGGGTCGGATGGCTACACCTTC
abundance: many
d_gene: -
v_gene: TRBV7-6
j_gene: TRBJ1-2

CDR3aa: CASSLSPDRTEAFF
CDR3nt: TGTGCCAGCAGTTTATCCCCCGACCGGACTGAAGCTTTCTTT
abundance: -
d_gene: -
v_gene: TRBV2
j_gene: TRBJ1-1

CDR3aa: CASSFGRETQYF
CDR3nt: TGTGCCAGCAGCTTCGGCCGGGAGACCCAGTACTTC
abundance: many
d_gene: -
v_gene: TRBV5-6
j_gene: TRBJ2-5

CDR3aa: CASSPGLAGRYNEQFF
CDR3nt: TGTGCCAGCAGCCCCGGACTAGCGGGGCGATACAATGAGCAGTTCTTC
abundance: many
d_gene: TRBD2
v_gene: TRBV9
j_gene: TRBJ2-1